Reported below is one TCR beta chain. Its antigen is as yet unknown. The CDR3 covers 14 residues. Unmatched junction bases numbered 6, after V lost 7 bases and J lost 7 bases. The germline V gene has CDR1 SNHLY and CDR2 FYNNEI. The sample originates from a study of Tregs in tolerant kidney transplant recipients. Points from the study as a whole: Few patients were studied, so findings need validation in larger groups. This study did not directly address biological reproducibility.

Using immunoSEQ multiplex PCR, the repertoire was profiled, and TCRdb retains in-frame clones only, with some absent. This table holds 200,000 to 300,000 clones, 65% to 85% found once. Sequenced input: CD4+ T cells from blood. The J gene is TRBJ1-6, the V gene TRBV2, with TRBD1 matching over 8 bases. The clonotype was recovered from a human donor in good health. As DNA, the CDR3 is TGTGCCAGCAAACCGGACAGGGACAATTCACCCCTCCACTTT. Residues: CASKPDRDNSPLHF.